This record looks at one T cell receptor (beta chain) sequence and its context. Authors' methods: Estimation of nucleated cell counts was performed using reference gene primer amplification. Sequencing used immunoSEQ multiplex PCR; TCRdb keeps in-frame clones, though not all of them. The DNA gave D and trimming, while V, J and clone size come from that table. This table has 250,000 to 300,000 clones, over 75% appearing once. This CDR3 has 14 residues. Germline CDR1 MNHEY, CDR2 SVGEGT. V lost 0 bases to trimming and J lost 6 bases; unmatched junction nucleotides: 4. The sample comes from a study of blood T cell repertoires in COVID-19. Study-level background: Samples of COVID-19 (acute and convalescent) were obtained from the United States, Italy and Spain. In each case, the material was cDNA or gDNA derived from T cells, B-cell-depleted T cells, or PBMCs.

This receptor was obtained from a woman aged 25 to 39 with acute or convalescent COVID-19. The V and J genes are TRBV6-2 or TRBV6-3 and TRBJ2-5; TRBD1 aligns across 7 bases. The sequencing sample was made of peripheral blood. The CDR3 sequence is CASSYSGGLKTQYF. The DNA of the CDR3 is TGTGCCAGCAGTTACTCAGGGGGCTTGAAGACCCAGTACTTC.